The 8 T cell receptor beta chains below were found in one sample sequenced in a study of shared clonotypes between healthy human individuals (dated by TCRdb to 2018 to 2021). For the CD8 naive samples, CD45RO-negative cells were positively selected for CCR7, yielding a CD45RA+CCR7+ population from which TemRA cells were excluded. The receptor library was made with the immunoSEQ multiplex PCR assay. Held by TCRdb, this immuneACCESS table contains in-frame sequences only and omits some clones. Under half of the omission traces to an unresolved V gene where checked; the cause of the rest is unknown. The table for this sample lists about 550,000 clones; about 95% of them were counted only once. 0.085% to 0.11% of the sample rests with the top ten. Material: naive CD8+ T cells sorted from blood. Read against the paper, the sample's cell subset or site label means: CD45RA+CCR7+. The origin of the receptors is a woman in her thirties in good health.

The rearrangement joins TRBV15 to TRBJ2-3; D not resolved. V was shortened by 0 bases and J by 0 bases, with 7 bases between the two germline ends. This CDR3 comprises 15 residues. In germline, CDR1 is LNHNV, CDR2 YYDKDF (reference sequence). In nucleotides, the CDR3 is TGTGCCACCAGCAGAGATAGTTCTAGCACAGATACGCAGTATTTT. Its protein product is CATSRDSSSTDTQYF. The variable domain in full, with the rest retrieved from reference TRBV15 and TRBJ2-3, is DAMVIQNPRYQVTQFGKPVTLSCSQTLNHNVMYWYQQKSSQAPKLLFHYYDKDFNNEADTPDNFQSRRPNTSFCFLDIRSPGLGDTAMYLCATSRDSSSTDTQYFGPGTRLTVL.

The rearrangement uses TRBV27 and TRBJ2-3, with TRBD2 matching over 10 bases. The CDR3 extends over 16 amino acids. V was pared by 0 bases and J by 4 bases, with 4 bases of the junction left unmatched. In germline, CDR1 is MNHEY, CDR2 SMNVEV (reference sequence). The CDR3 nucleotides are TGTGCCAGCAGTTTATCGCTAGCGGGAGCATCAGATACGCAGTATTTT. Translating it yields CASSLSLAGASDTQYF.

V and J are TRBV13 and TRBJ2-2, with D perhaps matching TRBD1 or TRBD2 (5 bases each). Germline V gene lookup returns CDR1 PRHDT and CDR2 FYEKMQ (reference sequence). This CDR3 is built from 17 residues. The V end lost 4 bases, the J end lost 1 base, and 16 bases lay between the germline ends. CDR3 sequence: CASSSLLAGRNTGELFF. The CDR3, as DNA: TGTGCCAGCAGCTCCCTTCTGGCAGGGAGGAACACCGGGGAGCTGTTTTTT.

This clone was seen more than once but under ten times. The V gene is TRBV6-6, the J gene TRBJ1-1, with D unresolved. CDR1 is MNHNY and CDR2 is SVGAGI in the germline V gene (reference sequence). Trimming left V 2 bases short and J 13 bases short, with 11 bases between. There are 11 residues in the CDR3. CDR3 coding DNA: TGTGCCAGCAGTTACCAAGGTCAATGTTTCTTT. Protein sequence: CASSYQGQCFF.

This chain connects TRBV7-9 to TRBJ2-1; 14 bases align to TRBD2. J was trimmed by 8 bases and V by 4 bases; bases with no gene match: 10. This CDR3 has 17 residues. CDR1 is SEHNR and CDR2 is FQNEAQ in the germline V gene (reference sequence). CDR3 nucleotide sequence: TGTGCCAGCAGCTCATCACCCGGGACTAGCGGGAGTGATGAGCAGTTCTTC. The encoded protein is CASSSSPGTSGSDEQFF.

The chain uses TRBV1 and TRBJ2-7. TRBV1 is given as a pseudogene. This CDR3 spans 17 amino acids. The CDR3 here is CTSSQDRRISRPYEQYF. CDR3 DNA sequence: TGCACCAGCAGCCAGGATAGACGCATCTCAAGGCCCTACGAGCAGTACTTC.

This clone occurred once. The rearrangement links TRBV29-1 to TRBJ1-3; D is unclear. Germline V gene data show CDR1 as SQVTM and CDR2 as ANQGSEA. Trimming took 1 base from V and 0 from J, leaving 7 bases between them. This CDR3 comprises 14 residues. Written as DNA, the CDR3 is TGCAGCGTTGAAGCCGGTAACTCTGGAAACACCATATATTTT. This codes for CSVEAGNSGNTIYF.

This chain connects TRBV28 to TRBJ2-1; 7 nucleotides align to TRBD2. The V segment lost 10 bases and the J segment 3 bases; nucleotides outside the gene matches: 9. This CDR3 is built from 14 residues. Germline CDR1 MDHEN, CDR2 SYDVKM. The DNA for the CDR3 is TGTGCCACTCTCATAGCGGGTGACTACAATGAGCAGTTCTTC. Protein product: CATLIAGDYNEQFF.